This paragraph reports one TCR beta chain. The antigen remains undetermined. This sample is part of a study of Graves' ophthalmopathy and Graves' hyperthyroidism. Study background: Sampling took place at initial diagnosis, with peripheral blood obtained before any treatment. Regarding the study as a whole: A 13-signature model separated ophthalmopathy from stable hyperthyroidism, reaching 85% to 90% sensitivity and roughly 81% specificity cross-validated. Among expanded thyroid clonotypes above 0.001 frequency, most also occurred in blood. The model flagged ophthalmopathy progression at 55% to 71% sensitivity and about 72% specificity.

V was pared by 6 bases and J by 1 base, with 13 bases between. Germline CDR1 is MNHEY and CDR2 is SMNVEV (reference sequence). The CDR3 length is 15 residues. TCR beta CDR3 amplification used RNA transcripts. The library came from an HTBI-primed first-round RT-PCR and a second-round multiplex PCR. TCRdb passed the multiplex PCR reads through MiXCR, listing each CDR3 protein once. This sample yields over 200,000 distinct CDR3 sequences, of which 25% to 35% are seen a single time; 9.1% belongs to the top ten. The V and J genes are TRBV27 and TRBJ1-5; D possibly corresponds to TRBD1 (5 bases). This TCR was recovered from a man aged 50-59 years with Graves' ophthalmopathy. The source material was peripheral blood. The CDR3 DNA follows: TGTGCCAGCAGCTCTCTCTGGGGGAGCAATCAGCCCCAGCATTTT. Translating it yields CASSSLWGSNQPQHF.